Each of the 11 T cell receptor beta chains below was sequenced from the same sample in a study of OX40 agonist ivuxolimab in advanced cancers. Generated by immunoSEQ multiplex PCR, the TCRdb table keeps only in-frame clones and is missing some. Of tens of thousands of clones listed, around 84% are singletons. Sequenced material: CD4+ or CD8+ T cells sorted from blood, taken in a trial of the OX40 agonist ivuxolimab. The receptor source for this set is an adult with an advanced solid tumor such as melanoma, head and neck, liver or kidney cancer.

The gene calls are TRBV21-1 and TRBJ2-5; the table assigns TRBD2, which was not confirmed against the DNA. TRBV21-1 is listed as a pseudogene. The CDR3 is 20 amino acids. CDR3 loop: CASSPRARLAGAAVGETQYF. The CDR3 nucleotides read TGTGCCAGCAGCCCCCGAGCCCGACTAGCGGGAGCCGCGGTCGGAGAGACCCAGTACTTC.

DNA of the CDR3: TGCGCCAGCAGCCCCCGACAGGGGGACTACGAGCAGTACTTC. This sequence encodes CASSPRQGDYEQYF. The V call is TRBV4-1, the J call TRBJ2-7, with 9 bases aligning to TRBD1. Losses at the gene ends were 4 bases for V and 3 bases for J; bases not matched to a gene: 4. Germline V gene lookup returns CDR1 MGHRA and CDR2 YSYEKL. This CDR3 has 14 residues.

CDR3 sequence reads: CASSSSEDNEQFF. The CDR3 region has the DNA TGTGCCAGCAGTTCGTCTGAAGACAATGAGCAGTTCTTC. The V gene is TRBV6-6, the J gene TRBJ2-1; D uncertain. The CDR3 is made up of 13 amino acids. The V end lost 4 bases, the J end lost 5 bases, and 9 bases lay between the germline ends. CDR1 is MNHNY and CDR2 is SVGAGI in the germline V gene (reference sequence).

V usage is TRBV29-1 and J usage is TRBJ2-7, with D maybe TRBD1 (5 bases). This CDR3 has 15 residues. Germline assignment: CDR1 SQVTM and CDR2 ANQGSEA. Deletions cut 0 bases from V and 0 bases from J, with 12 bases between. The CDR3 region has the DNA TGCAGCGTTGAAGATCAAGGGGTCCCCTCCTACGAGCAGTACTTC. It specifies CSVEDQGVPSYEQYF.

The gene calls are TRBV27 and TRBJ2-3; D might be TRBD1 or TRBD2, each matching 5 bases. V was pared by 5 bases and J by 8 bases, with 26 bases between. Germline values: CDR1 MNHEY, CDR2 SMNVEV (reference sequence). This CDR3 spans 17 amino acids. This CDR3 is CASSGQVRDLYSPTQYF. The CDR3 bases are TGTGCCAGCAGTGGACAAGTCCGGGACCTGTACAGTCCTACGCAGTATTTT.

The chain links TRBV4-3 to TRBJ1-1, with TRBD1 as a possible D gene (6 bases). V was pared by 3 bases and J by 4 bases, with 12 bases between. CDR1 LGHNA and CDR2 YSLEER come from the germline V gene. The CDR3 length is 14 residues. CDR3 nucleotide sequence: TGCGCCAGCAGCCAGGGGGCTGGGGGCACTGAAGCTTTCTTT. It translates to CASSQGAGGTEAFF.

V usage is TRBV25-1 and J usage is TRBJ2-7; D not certain. Trimming took 4 bases from V and 3 from J, leaving 10 bases between them. Germline V gene data show CDR1 as MGHDK and CDR2 as SYGVNS. The CDR3 sequence is 13 residues long. CDR3 nucleotide sequence: TGTGCCAGCAGTGCTGCGACCGTCTACGAGCAGTACTTC. This gives the protein CASSAATVYEQYF.

The chain couples TRBV5-1 to TRBJ1-2, with TRBD1 matching 9 bases. Germline CDR1 and CDR2: SGHRS and YFSETQ. J lost 6 bases, V lost 0 bases, and 3 bases had no gene match. CDR3 length: 14 amino acids. The CDR3 reads CASSLEGQGDGYTF. As DNA, the CDR3 is TGCGCCAGCAGCTTGGAGGGACAGGGAGATGGCTACACCTTC.

V gene TRBV6-5 combines with J gene TRBJ2-7, with 7 bases that match TRBD1. Germline CDR1 reads MNHEY; CDR2 reads SVGAGI. The junction had 7 bases not matched to a gene; V was cut back by 2 bases and J by 3 bases. The CDR3 sequence is 15 residues long. The CDR3, as DNA: TGTGCCAGCAGTTACGGAAGGGGGCGGCTCTACGAGCAGTACTTC. It translates to CASSYGRGRLYEQYF.

In its sample, this clone was seen once. This chain links TRBV9 with TRBJ2-2; 8 nucleotides align to TRBD2. Per germline, CDR1 SGDLS and CDR2 YYNGEE. The CDR3 runs to 15 residues. J was trimmed by 6 bases and V by 0 bases; bases with no gene match: 4. CDR3 nucleotides: TGTGCCAGCAGCGTAGAGCGGGAGCGTGCCGGGGAGCTGTTTTTT. Its protein product is CASSVERERAGELFF.

The chain has TRBV6-5 and TRBJ1-1; no clear D gene. V lost 2 bases, J lost 4 bases, and 5 bases lay in between. This CDR3 spans 12 amino acids. CDR1 is MNHEY and CDR2 is SVGAGI in the germline V gene. The CDR3 loop is CASSYLGTEAFF. The CDR3 DNA sequence: TGTGCCAGCAGTTACCTGGGCACTGAAGCTTTCTTT.